This T cell receptor beta chain comes out of a study of response to subunit inactivated influenza vaccine. The study, taken as a whole, reports: With each seasonal influenza vaccination, the authors suggested, few new T cells are recruited.

TCRdb itself ran the RT-PCR reads through MiXCR, one entry per CDR3 protein. This table has hundreds of thousands of distinct CDR3 sequences, approximately 11% appearing once. This CDR3 is 13 amino acids long. Germline values: CDR1 SGHTA, CDR2 FQGNSA. V lost 1 base and J 4 bases, leaving 7 bases between the germline ends. Turning to this clonotype: Its antigen is not known.

This clonotype originated in a man aged 45-65 years who received an inactivated influenza vaccine. The sample in question was PBMCs from blood, obtained more than 35 days after vaccination. The chain carries TRBV7-2 and TRBJ1-2; D remains ambiguous. CDR3 loop: CASSLETVYGYTF. CDR3 sequence (DNA): TGTGCCAGCAGCTTAGAGACGGTCTATGGCTACACCTTC.